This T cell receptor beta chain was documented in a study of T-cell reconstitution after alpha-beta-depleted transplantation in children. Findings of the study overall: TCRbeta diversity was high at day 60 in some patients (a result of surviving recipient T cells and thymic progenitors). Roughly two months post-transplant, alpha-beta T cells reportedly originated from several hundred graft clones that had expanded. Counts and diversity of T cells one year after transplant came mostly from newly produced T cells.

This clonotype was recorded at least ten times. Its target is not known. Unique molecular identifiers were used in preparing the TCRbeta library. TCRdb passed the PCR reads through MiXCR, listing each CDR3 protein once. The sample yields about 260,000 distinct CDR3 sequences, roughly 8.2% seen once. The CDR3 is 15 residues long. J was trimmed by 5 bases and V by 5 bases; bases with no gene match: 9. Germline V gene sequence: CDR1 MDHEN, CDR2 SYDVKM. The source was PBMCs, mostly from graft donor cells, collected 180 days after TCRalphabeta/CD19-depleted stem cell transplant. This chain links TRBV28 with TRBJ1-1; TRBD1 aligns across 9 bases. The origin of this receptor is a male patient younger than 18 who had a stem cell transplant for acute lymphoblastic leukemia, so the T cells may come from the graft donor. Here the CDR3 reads CASSPRTGAQTEAFF. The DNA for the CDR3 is TGTGCCAGCAGTCCAAGGACAGGGGCGCAAACTGAAGCTTTCTTT.